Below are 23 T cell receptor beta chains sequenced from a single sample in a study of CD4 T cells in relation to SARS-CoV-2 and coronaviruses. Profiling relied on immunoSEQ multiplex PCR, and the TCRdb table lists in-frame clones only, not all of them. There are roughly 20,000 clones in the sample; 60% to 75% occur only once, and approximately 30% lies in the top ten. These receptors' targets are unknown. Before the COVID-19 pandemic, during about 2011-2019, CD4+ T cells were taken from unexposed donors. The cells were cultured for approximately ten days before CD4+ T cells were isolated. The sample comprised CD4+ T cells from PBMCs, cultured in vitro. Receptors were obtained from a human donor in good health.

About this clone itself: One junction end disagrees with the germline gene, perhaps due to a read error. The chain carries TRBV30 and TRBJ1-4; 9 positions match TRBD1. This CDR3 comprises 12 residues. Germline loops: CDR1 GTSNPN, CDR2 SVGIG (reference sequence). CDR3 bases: TGTGCCTGGAGTTCAACGGGACAGGGCCCCTATTTT. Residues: CAWSSTGQGPYF.

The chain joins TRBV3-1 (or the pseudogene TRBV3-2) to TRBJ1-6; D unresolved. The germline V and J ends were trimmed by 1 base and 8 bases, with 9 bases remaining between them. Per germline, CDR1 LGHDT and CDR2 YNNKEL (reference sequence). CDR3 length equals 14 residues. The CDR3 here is CASSQVYRDSPLHF. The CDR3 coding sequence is TGTGCCAGCAGCCAAGTTTATCGGGATTCACCCCTCCACTTT.

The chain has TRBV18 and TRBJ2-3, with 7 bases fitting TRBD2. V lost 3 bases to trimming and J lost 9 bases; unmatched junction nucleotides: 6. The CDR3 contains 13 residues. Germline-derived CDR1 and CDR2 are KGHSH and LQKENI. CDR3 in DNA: TGTGCCAGCTCACCGGATTCGCGGGAGACGCAGTATTTT. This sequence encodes CASSPDSRETQYF.

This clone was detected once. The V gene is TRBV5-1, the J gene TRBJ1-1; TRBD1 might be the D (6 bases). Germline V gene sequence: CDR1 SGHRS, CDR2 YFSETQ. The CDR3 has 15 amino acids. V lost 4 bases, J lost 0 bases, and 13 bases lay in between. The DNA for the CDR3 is TGCGCCAGCAGCCTTGCCGGGACAATGAACACTGAAGCTTTCTTT. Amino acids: CASSLAGTMNTEAFF. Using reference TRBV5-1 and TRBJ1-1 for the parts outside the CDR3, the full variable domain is KAGVTQTPRYLIKTRGQQVTLSCSPISGHRSVSWYQQTPGQGLQFLFEYFSETQRNKGNFPGRFSGRQFSNSRSEMNVSTLELGDSALYLCASSLAGTMNTEAFFGQGTRLTVV.

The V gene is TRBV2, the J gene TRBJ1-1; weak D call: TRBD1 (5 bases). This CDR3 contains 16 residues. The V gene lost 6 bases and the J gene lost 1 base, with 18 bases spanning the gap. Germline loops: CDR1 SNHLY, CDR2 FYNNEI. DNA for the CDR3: TGTGCCAGCAGCCGGGACCCTGGATGGGAGAACACTGAAGCTTTCTTT. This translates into CASSRDPGWENTEAFF.

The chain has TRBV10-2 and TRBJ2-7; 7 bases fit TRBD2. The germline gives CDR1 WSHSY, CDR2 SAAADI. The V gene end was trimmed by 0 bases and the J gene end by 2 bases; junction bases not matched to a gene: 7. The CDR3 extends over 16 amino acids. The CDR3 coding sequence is TGCGCCAGCAGTGAGTCGGGACGGGAGGCCCCCTACGAGCAGTACTTC. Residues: CASSESGREAPYEQYF.

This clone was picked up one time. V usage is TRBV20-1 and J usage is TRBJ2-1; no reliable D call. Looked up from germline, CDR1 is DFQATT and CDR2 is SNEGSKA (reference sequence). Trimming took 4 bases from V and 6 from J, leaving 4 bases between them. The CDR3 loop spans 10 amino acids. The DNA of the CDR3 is TGCAGTGCTACCAGCAATGAGCAGTTCTTC. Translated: CSATSNEQFF.

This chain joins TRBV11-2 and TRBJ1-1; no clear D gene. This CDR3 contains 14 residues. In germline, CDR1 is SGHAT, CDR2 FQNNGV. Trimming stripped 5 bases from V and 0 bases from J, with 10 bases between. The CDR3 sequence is CASSRTTMNTEAFF. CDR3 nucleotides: TGTGCCAGCAGCCGAACAACAATGAACACTGAAGCTTTCTTT.

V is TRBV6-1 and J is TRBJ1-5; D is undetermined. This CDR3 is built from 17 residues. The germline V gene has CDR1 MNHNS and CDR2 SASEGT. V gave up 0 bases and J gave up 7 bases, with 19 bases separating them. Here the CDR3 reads CASSEASLARVRQPQHF. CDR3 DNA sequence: TGTGCCAGCAGTGAAGCAAGTTTAGCAAGAGTACGGCAGCCCCAGCATTTT.

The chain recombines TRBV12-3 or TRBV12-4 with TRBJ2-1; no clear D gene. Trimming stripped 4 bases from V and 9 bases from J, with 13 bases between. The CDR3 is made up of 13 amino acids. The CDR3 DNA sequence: TGTGCCAGCAGTTCCCTTCTAAGTGGTGAGCAGTTCTTC. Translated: CASSSLLSGEQFF.

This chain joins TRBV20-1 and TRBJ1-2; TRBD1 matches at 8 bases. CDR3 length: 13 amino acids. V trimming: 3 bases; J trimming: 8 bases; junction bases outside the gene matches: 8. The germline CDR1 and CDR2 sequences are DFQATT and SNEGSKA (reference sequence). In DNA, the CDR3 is TGCAGTGCTAGTAGTTCCAGGGGGCTCGGCTACACCTTC. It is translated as CSASSSRGLGYTF.

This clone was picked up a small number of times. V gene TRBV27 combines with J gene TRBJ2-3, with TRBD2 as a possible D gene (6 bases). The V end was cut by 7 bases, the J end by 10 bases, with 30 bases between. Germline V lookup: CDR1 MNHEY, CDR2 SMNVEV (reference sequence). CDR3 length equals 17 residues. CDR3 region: CASTSLGGTSRFFAQYF. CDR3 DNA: TGTGCCAGCACCTCCCTCGGGGGAACCTCCCGTTTTTTCGCGCAGTATTTT.

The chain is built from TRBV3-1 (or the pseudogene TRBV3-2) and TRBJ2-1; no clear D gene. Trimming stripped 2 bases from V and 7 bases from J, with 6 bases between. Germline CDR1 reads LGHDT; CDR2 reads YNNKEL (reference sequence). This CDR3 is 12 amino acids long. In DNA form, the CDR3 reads TGTGCCAGCAGCCAATCCGCAAATGAGCAGTTCTTC. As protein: CASSQSANEQFF.

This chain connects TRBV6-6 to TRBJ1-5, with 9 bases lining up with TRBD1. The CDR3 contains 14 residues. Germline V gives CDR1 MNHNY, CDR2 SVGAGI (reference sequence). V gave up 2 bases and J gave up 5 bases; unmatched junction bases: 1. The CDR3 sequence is CASSYRDRDQPQHF. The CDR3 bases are TGTGCCAGCAGTTACCGGGACAGGGATCAGCCCCAGCATTTT.

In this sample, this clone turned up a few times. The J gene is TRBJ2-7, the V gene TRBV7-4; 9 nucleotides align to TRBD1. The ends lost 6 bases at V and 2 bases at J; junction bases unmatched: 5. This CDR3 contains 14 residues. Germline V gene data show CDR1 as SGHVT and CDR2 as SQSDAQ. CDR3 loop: CASSPGQGAYEQYF. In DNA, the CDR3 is TGTGCCAGCAGTCCGGGACAGGGTGCCTACGAGCAGTACTTC.

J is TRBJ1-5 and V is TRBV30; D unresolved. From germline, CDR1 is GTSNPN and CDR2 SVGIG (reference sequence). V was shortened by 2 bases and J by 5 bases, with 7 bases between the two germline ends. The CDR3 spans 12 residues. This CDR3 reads CAWSSQDQPQHF. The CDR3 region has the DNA TGTGCCTGGAGTTCCCAGGATCAGCCCCAGCATTTT.

The CDR3 DNA reads as TGTGCCAGCAGCTTTGGAGCAGACTACAAAGAGACCCAGTACTTC. This translates into CASSFGADYKETQYF. V gene TRBV7-9 combines with J gene TRBJ2-5, with D possibly matching TRBD2 (5 bases). The CDR3 has 15 amino acids. Germline V lookup: CDR1 SEHNR, CDR2 FQNEAQ (reference sequence). V was cut by 3 bases and J by 3 bases, with 14 bases left in between.

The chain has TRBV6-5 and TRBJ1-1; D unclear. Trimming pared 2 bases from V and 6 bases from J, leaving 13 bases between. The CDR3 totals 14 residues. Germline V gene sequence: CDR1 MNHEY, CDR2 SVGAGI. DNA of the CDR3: TGTGCCAGCAGTTACCGGGCATCGGGTGCTGAAGCTTTCTTT. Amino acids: CASSYRASGAEAFF.

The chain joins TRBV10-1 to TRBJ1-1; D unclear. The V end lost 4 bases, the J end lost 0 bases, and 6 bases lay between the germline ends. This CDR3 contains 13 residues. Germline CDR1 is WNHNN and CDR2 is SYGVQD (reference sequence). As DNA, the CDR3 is TGCGCCAGCAGTGTGAAGCTGAACACTGAAGCTTTCTTT. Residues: CASSVKLNTEAFF.

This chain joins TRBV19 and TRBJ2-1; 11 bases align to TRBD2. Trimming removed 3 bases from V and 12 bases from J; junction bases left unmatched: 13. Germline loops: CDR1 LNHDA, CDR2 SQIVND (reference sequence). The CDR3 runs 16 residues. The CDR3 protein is CASSIFRGSGRAGQFF. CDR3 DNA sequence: TGTGCCAGTAGTATTTTCAGGGGTAGCGGGAGGGCGGGGCAGTTCTTC.

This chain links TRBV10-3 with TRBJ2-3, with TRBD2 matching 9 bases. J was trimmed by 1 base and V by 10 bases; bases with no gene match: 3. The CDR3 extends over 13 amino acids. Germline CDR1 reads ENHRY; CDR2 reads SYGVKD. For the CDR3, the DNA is TGTGCCACAATAGCGGGAGGCACAGATACGCAGTATTTT. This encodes CATIAGGTDTQYF.

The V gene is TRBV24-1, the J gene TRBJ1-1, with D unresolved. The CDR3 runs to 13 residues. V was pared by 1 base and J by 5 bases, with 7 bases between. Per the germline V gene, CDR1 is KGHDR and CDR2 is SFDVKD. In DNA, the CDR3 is TGTGCCACCAGTGATTTTGGTGGGACTGAAGCTTTCTTT. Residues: CATSDFGGTEAFF.

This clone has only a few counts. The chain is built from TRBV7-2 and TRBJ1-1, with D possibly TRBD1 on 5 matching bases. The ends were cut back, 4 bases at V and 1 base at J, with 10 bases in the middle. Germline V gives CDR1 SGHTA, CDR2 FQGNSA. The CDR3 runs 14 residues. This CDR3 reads CASSWGRGNTEAFF. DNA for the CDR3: TGTGCCAGCAGCTGGGGACGAGGGAACACTGAAGCTTTCTTT.